The 14 T cell receptor beta chains listed next were all sequenced from one sample in a study of control samples from healthy donors and cancer patients. Repertoires were generated with immunoSEQ multiplex PCR, while TCRdb's copy carries only in-frame clones and drops some. The data show under 150,000 clones, roughly 87% seen once. Sequencing input: blood. These receptors originate from a man aged 35-49 years in good health.

In DNA, the CDR3 is TGCGCCAGGTATGAGGGATCTACCACTGAAGCTTTCTTT. The encoded protein is CARYEGSTTEAFF. The V gene is TRBV10-1, the J gene TRBJ1-1; D is uncertain. V lost 9 bases, J lost 4 bases, and 15 bases lay in between. The CDR3 is 13 amino acids. Germline CDR1 reads WNHNN; CDR2 reads SYGVQD (reference sequence).

The chain couples TRBV7-2 to TRBJ2-5; 8 bases are a match to TRBD2. Germline V gene sequence: CDR1 SGHTA, CDR2 FQGNSA. This CDR3 region has 14 residues. The V gene end was trimmed by 5 bases and the J gene end by 4 bases; junction bases not matched to a gene: 6. The CDR3 region has the DNA TGTGCCAGCAGCAACCGCGGGGGGCCAGAGACCCAGTACTTC. Translating gives CASSNRGGPETQYF.

The chain links TRBV7-2 to TRBJ2-7; 7 bases map to TRBD2. Looked up from germline, CDR1 is SGHTA and CDR2 is FQGNSA. The CDR3 totals 14 residues. Trimming cost V 2 bases and J 1 base; bases outside gene matches: 2. CDR3 in DNA: TGTGCCAGCAGCTTATCCGGGGGGTCCTACGAGCAGTACTTC. This translates into CASSLSGGSYEQYF.

The V gene is TRBV2, the J gene TRBJ1-4, with 10 bases aligning to TRBD1. CDR3 size: 13 residues. Germline V gives CDR1 SNHLY, CDR2 FYNNEI. V trimming: 6 bases; J trimming: 7 bases; junction bases outside the gene matches: 2. CDR3 coding DNA: TGTGCCAGCAGGGGACAGGGGATTGAAAAACTGTTTTTT. This codes for CASRGQGIEKLFF. Looking up the rest from reference TRBV2 and TRBJ1-4 gives the full variable domain: EPEVTQTPSHQVTQMGQEVILRCVPISNHLYFYWYRQILGQKVEFLVSFYNNEISEKSEIFDDQFSVERPDGSNFTLKIRSTKLEDSAMYFCASRGQGIEKLFFGSGTQLSVL.

The chain joins TRBV25-1 to TRBJ1-6, with unresolved D. There are 16 residues in the CDR3. V lost 0 bases, J lost 2 bases, and 8 bases lay in between. Per the germline V gene, CDR1 is MGHDK and CDR2 is SYGVNS. CDR3 loop: CASSEYRSTYNSPLHF. CDR3 bases: TGTGCCAGCAGTGAATATCGTTCTACCTATAATTCACCCCTCCACTTT.

The count of this clone is one. This chain joins TRBV18 and TRBJ1-2, with a weak D call TRBD1 (6 bases). The V and J ends lost 3 bases and 4 bases respectively, with 18 bases between them. Germline values: CDR1 KGHSH, CDR2 LQKENI. The CDR3 runs 16 residues. The CDR3 DNA reads TGTGCCAGCTCACCCGGTACGGGGGGCGCCGGCTATGGCTACACCTTC. Translating gives CASSPGTGGAGYGYTF. Filled out from reference TRBV18 and TRBJ1-2, the complete variable domain reads NAGVMQNPRHLVRRRGQEARLRCSPMKGHSHVYWYRQLPEEGLKFMVYLQKENIIDESGMPKERFSAEFPKEGPSILRIQQVVRGDSAAYFCASSPGTGGAGYGYTFGSGTRLTVV.

The chain combines TRBV7-2 with TRBJ2-1; 7 positions match TRBD1. Germline CDR1 and CDR2: SGHTA and FQGNSA. The CDR3 is 15 residues long. V was pared by 5 bases and J by 5 bases, with 9 bases of the junction left unmatched. The DNA of the CDR3 is TGTGCCAGCAGCGGATCCGGGACAGAGCACAATGAGCAGTTCTTC. The encoded protein is CASSGSGTEHNEQFF.

This clone showed up just a few times. This chain connects TRBV7-9 to TRBJ1-4; 8 nucleotides match TRBD1. V gave up 5 bases and J gave up 8 bases; unmatched junction bases: 13. Germline loops: CDR1 SEHNR, CDR2 FQNEAQ (reference sequence). The CDR3 covers 16 residues. This CDR3 is CASSRAPGQGNEKLFF. The CDR3, as DNA: TGTGCCAGCAGCCGGGCCCCAGGACAGGGAAACGAAAAACTGTTTTTT.

This rearrangement joins TRBV5-1 to TRBJ2-1, with TRBD2 matching 9 bases. After removal of 2 bases from V and 9 bases from J, the junction contained 6 bases not matched to a gene. There are 14 residues in the CDR3. CDR1 and CDR2 from the germline V gene are SGHRS and YFSETQ. The chain's CDR3 is CASSFGGGAAEQFF. The CDR3 nucleotides are TGCGCCAGCAGCTTTGGCGGGGGGGCAGCTGAGCAGTTCTTC.

The genes are TRBV2 and TRBJ1-5; D gene ambiguous. The length of the CDR3 is 13 residues. Germline values: CDR1 SNHLY, CDR2 FYNNEI. Trimming pared 7 bases from V and 11 bases from J, leaving 18 bases between. CDR3 region: CASKKDQSSAQHF. The CDR3 DNA reads TGTGCCAGCAAAAAGGACCAGAGTTCGGCCCAGCATTTT. Combining the CDR3 with reference TRBV2 and TRBJ1-5 gives the whole variable domain EPEVTQTPSHQVTQMGQEVILRCVPISNHLYFYWYRQILGQKVEFLVSFYNNEISEKSEIFDDQFSVERPDGSNFTLKIRSTKLEDSAMYFCASKKDQSSAQHFGDGTRLSIL.

The chain carries TRBV6-2 or TRBV6-3 and TRBJ1-1; a weak D match, TRBD1 (5 bases). The CDR3 covers 17 residues. The germline gives CDR1 MNHEY, CDR2 SVGEGT. V was trimmed by 6 bases and J by 1 base, leaving 21 bases between them. CDR3 protein: CASSNGGLVGQNTEAFF. The CDR3 DNA reads as TGTGCCAGCAGCAATGGGGGGTTGGTGGGGCAGAACACTGAAGCTTTCTTT.

This chain links TRBV6-6 with TRBJ1-1, with D possibly matching TRBD1 (6 bases). The CDR3 extends over 14 amino acids. Trimming cost V 6 bases and J 0 bases, with 11 bases left between them. Germline-derived CDR1 and CDR2 are MNHNY and SVGAGI (reference sequence). The CDR3 DNA reads TGTGCCAGCAGCCACGGACAGATGAACACTGAAGCTTTCTTT. This gives the protein CASSHGQMNTEAFF.

CDR3 bases: TGTGCCTGGAATTTTTGGGGCGCGAACACTGAAGCTTTCTTT. Amino acids: CAWNFWGANTEAFF. The V and J genes are TRBV30 and TRBJ1-1; D perhaps matches TRBD1 (5 bases). Germline CDR1 GTSNPN, CDR2 SVGIG (reference sequence). The CDR3 extends over 14 amino acids. V was clipped by 4 bases and J by 1 base, with 13 bases between them.

This rearrangement joins TRBV29-1 to TRBJ1-1, with a possible D match to TRBD1 (5 bases). V shed 4 bases and J shed 5 bases, with 14 bases lying between them. The length of the CDR3 is 13 residues. Germline lookup yields CDR1 SQVTM and CDR2 ANQGSEA. The CDR3 here is CSVAVGGVTEAFF. The CDR3 bases are TGCAGCGTTGCAGTGGGGGGGGTGACTGAAGCTTTCTTT.